These 14 T cell receptor beta chains share one sample of origin, sequenced in a study of tissue T cells after allogeneic stem cell transplantation. Using immunoSEQ multiplex PCR, the repertoire was profiled, and TCRdb retains in-frame clones only, with some absent. The table includes 5,000 or so clones, roughly two thirds detected once. Material: duodenal tissue, obtained at autopsy. The receptors were gathered from a female patient between 18 and 49 years old with steroid-refractory graft-versus-host disease after an allogeneic stem cell transplant. Some T cells may be the graft donor's.

The V call is TRBV5-1, the J call TRBJ2-3; 7 positions match TRBD1. With V trimmed by 2 bases and J by 0 bases, 6 bases remained unmatched. CDR1 is SGHRS and CDR2 is YFSETQ in the germline V gene. CDR3 length equals 16 residues. The CDR3 nucleotides are TGCGCCAGCAGCTTTTACAGGGGCCTCAGCACAGATACGCAGTATTTT. This codes for CASSFYRGLSTDTQYF.

Comment on this clone: Given a far larger clone just one base away, this is likely a sequencing read error. Other DNA sequences in the sample encode the same CDR3. The chain has TRBV7-9 and TRBJ1-1; TRBD1 might be the D (6 bases). The CDR3 loop spans 18 amino acids. The V gene lost 4 bases and the J gene lost 5 bases, with 26 bases spanning the gap. Germline loops: CDR1 SEHNR, CDR2 FQNEAQ (reference sequence). The CDR3 sequence: CASSSERGGGGGRTEAFF. As DNA, the CDR3 is TGTGCCAGCAGCTCAGAGCGGGGGGGCGGAGGAGGGAGGACTGAAGCTTTCTTT.

This rearrangement joins TRBV2 to TRBJ1-2; D gene unclear. This CDR3 spans 10 amino acids. Germline CDR1 reads SNHLY; CDR2 reads FYNNEI. V was trimmed by 7 bases and J by 12 bases, leaving 12 bases between them. CDR3 protein: CASNVKPHTF. CDR3 nucleotide sequence: TGTGCCAGCAATGTCAAACCCCACACCTTC.

For this clone: Relative to the germline gene, one junction end is altered; a read error may explain this. The rearrangement joins TRBV5-1 to TRBJ2-7, with TRBD2 matching over 13 bases. This CDR3 is built from 16 residues. Germline CDR1 is SGHRS and CDR2 is YFSETQ. CDR3 in DNA: TGCGCCAGCAGTTTGGGGACTAGCGGGAAATTGTACGAGCAGTACTTC. The encoded protein is CASSLGTSGKLYEQYF.

For this clone: It is likely a read error: a sequence one base away is far more abundant. Distinct nucleotide sequences in the sample also encode this CDR3. J is TRBJ2-7 and V is TRBV27; D is possibly TRBD2 (7 bases). The V gene's germline CDR1 is MNHEY and CDR2 SMNVEV (reference sequence). The CDR3 has 13 amino acids. The V end was cut by 10 bases, the J end by 6 bases, with 19 bases between. The DNA of the CDR3 is TGTGCCACGGGGGGAGGGGGTGGGAGCGAGCAGTACTTC. As protein: CATGGGGGSEQYF.

The chain recombines TRBV28 with TRBJ1-5; D is unclear. There are 14 residues in the CDR3. CDR1 is MDHEN, CDR2 SYDVKM, per germline. V was shortened by 0 bases and J by 6 bases, with 9 bases between the two germline ends. In DNA, the CDR3 is TGTGCCAGCAGTTTATGGCGGGCTGTTCAGCCCCAGCATTTT. This encodes CASSLWRAVQPQHF.

The CDR3: CASTLRGSTDTQYF. For the CDR3, the DNA is TGTGCCAGCACCTTAAGGGGGAGTACAGATACGCAGTATTTT. The chain is built from TRBV2 and TRBJ2-3; D is perhaps TRBD1 (6 bases). The germline V gene encodes CDR1 SNHLY and CDR2 FYNNEI. V lost 7 bases, J lost 3 bases, and 14 bases lay in between. This CDR3 comprises 14 residues.

The chain uses TRBV7-9 and TRBJ1-6, with D maybe TRBD1 (5 bases). Trimming took 5 bases from V and 7 from J, leaving 15 bases between them. CDR3 length: 15 amino acids. Germline CDR1 reads SEHNR; CDR2 reads FQNEAQ (reference sequence). The CDR3 sequence: CASSPEGFLNSPLHF. In DNA form, the CDR3 reads TGTGCCAGCAGCCCTGAGGGGTTCTTGAATTCACCCCTCCACTTT.

The V call is TRBV19, the J call TRBJ2-7, with TRBD2 matching over 12 bases. The CDR3 has 16 residues. J lost 6 bases, V lost 1 base, and 7 bases had no gene match. The germline gives CDR1 LNHDA, CDR2 SQIVND (reference sequence). CDR3 sequence (DNA): TGTGCCAGTAGTATAGTCAGACTAGCGGGAGCGGTCGAGCAGTACTTC. Amino acids: CASSIVRLAGAVEQYF.

The chain joins TRBV7-9 to TRBJ2-3; a possible D gene is TRBD1 (5 bases). CDR1 and CDR2 from the germline V gene are SEHNR and FQNEAQ (reference sequence). CDR3 length equals 13 residues. Trimming took 8 bases from V and 5 from J, leaving 14 bases between them. The CDR3, as DNA: TGTGCCAGCGGTTCGGCTAGGGGAGATACGCAGTATTTT. Translating gives CASGSARGDTQYF.

The chain employs TRBV6-5 and TRBJ2-1; 11 bases agree with TRBD2. The CDR3 sequence is 15 residues long. The J segment lost 0 bases and the V segment lost 6 bases, leaving 1 base of the junction unmatched. CDR1 MNHEY and CDR2 SVGAGI come from the germline V gene. CDR3 sequence reads: CASSGTSGSYNEQFF. The CDR3 region has the DNA TGTGCCAGCAGCGGGACTAGCGGCTCCTACAATGAGCAGTTCTTC.

This sequence joins TRBV25-1 and TRBJ2-7; 7 bases agree with TRBD1. Per the germline V gene, CDR1 is MGHDK and CDR2 is SYGVNS. V trimming: 3 bases; J trimming: 6 bases; junction bases outside the gene matches: 8. The CDR3 runs 14 residues. CDR3 amino acids: CASSESRGLFEQYF. The CDR3 DNA sequence: TGTGCCAGCAGTGAGAGTAGGGGGCTGTTCGAGCAGTACTTC.

This chain connects TRBV2 to TRBJ2-1; the match to TRBD2 covers 7 bases. In germline, CDR1 is SNHLY, CDR2 FYNNEI. The CDR3 runs to 14 residues. Trimming at V came to 4 bases and at J to 3 bases, leaving 3 bases not matched to a gene. The CDR3 bases are TGTGCCAGCAGTGGTAGCGGGTTCTACAATGAGCAGTTCTTC. Translated: CASSGSGFYNEQFF. Using reference TRBV2 and TRBJ2-1 for the parts outside the CDR3, the full variable domain is EPEVTQTPSHQVTQMGQEVILRCVPISNHLYFYWYRQILGQKVEFLVSFYNNEISEKSEIFDDQFSVERPDGSNFTLKIRSTKLEDSAMYFCASSGSGFYNEQFFGPGTRLTVL.

This clone has a handful of counts. This chain links TRBV9 with TRBJ2-3; D is possibly TRBD1 or TRBD2 (7 bases each). CDR3 length: 17 residues. Between the trimmed V and J ends, which lost 0 bases and 4 bases, there was a span of 18 bases. Germline V gene data show CDR1 as SGDLS and CDR2 as YYNGEE. CDR3: CASSVARLAGGADTQYF. The CDR3 region has the DNA TGTGCCAGCAGCGTAGCTCGACTAGCAGGGGGGGCAGATACGCAGTATTTT.